This is a list of T cell receptor beta chains from one sample in a study of cytomegalovirus exposure and HLA in healthy donors. The protocol was immunoSEQ multiplex PCR, while the TCRdb copy is restricted to in-frame clones and leaves out a portion. Of over 120,000 clones listed, about 80% are singletons. The sequencing input was PBMCs. The receptors originated from a woman under 30 in good health and CMV-seropositive. The CDR3 runs from the conserved cysteine through the conserved F or W. D genes are given only for firm matches. Clone size is stated in some rows and not others, as once, few, many or a class when expanded.

size	V	J	D	length	DNA	CDR3
NA	TRBV6-5	TRBJ1-2	TRBD1	13	TGTGCCAGCAGTAGGGACAGATTCTATGGCTACACCTTC	CASSRDRFYGYTF
NA	TRBV4-1	TRBJ1-1	TRBD1	16	TGCGCCAGCAGCCAACCTTGGACAGGGCGGAACACTGAAGCTTTCTTT	CASSQPWTGRNTEAFF
NA	TRBV5-1	TRBJ2-3	TRBD2	18	TGCGCCAGCAGCTTGGTAGGACTAGCGGGGAGAAGCACAGATACGCAGTATTTT	CASSLVGLAGRSTDTQYF
NA	TRBV5-6	TRBJ1-2	TRBD1	16	TGTGCCAGCAGCTTGGCCGACAGGGCGGTCCCCTATGGCTACACCTTC	CASSLADRAVPYGYTF
NA	TRBV21-1	TRBJ1-1	NA	14	TGTGCCAGCAAGGGGGAGGGGACGGGCACTGAAGCTTTCTTT	CASKGEGTGTEAFF
NA	TRBV10-2	TRBJ1-5	TRBD1	16	TGCGCCAGCAGTGAGCGAGACAGGGTAAGCAATCAGCCCCAGCATTTT	CASSERDRVSNQPQHF
NA	TRBV7-9	TRBJ2-5	TRBD2	17	TGTGCCAGCAGCCCACTTCCGGGACTAGCGGGGGACAAGACCCAGTACTTC	CASSPLPGLAGDKTQYF
NA	TRBV4-3	TRBJ1-6	TRBD1	14	TGCGCCAGCAGCCAGGAGGACAGGGTTTCACCCCTCCACTTT	CASSQEDRVSPLHF
NA	TRBV5-1	TRBJ2-7	TRBD2	16	TGCGCCAGCAGCCCAGGACTAGCGGGGGGACCTTACGAGCAGTACTTC	CASSPGLAGGPYEQYF
few	TRBV6-1	TRBJ2-7	NA	12	TGTGCCAGCAAAGGCCCTCCGGGGGAGCAGTACTTC	CASKGPPGEQYF